These 25 T cell receptor beta chains were all obtained from the same sample, sequenced in a study of blood T cell repertoires in COVID-19. TCRdb's table, derived via immunoSEQ multiplex PCR, lists solely in-frame clones and lacks some. The sample contains roughly 260,000 clones, about 90% of which appear only once. The sequenced sample was peripheral blood. The receptors stem from a woman aged 40 to 50 with acute or convalescent COVID-19.

The rearrangement uses TRBV9 and TRBJ2-3; 8 bases match TRBD2. This CDR3 contains 16 residues. In germline, CDR1 is SGDLS, CDR2 YYNGEE. Unmatched junction bases numbered 7, after V lost 3 bases and J lost 1 base. The CDR3 sequence is CASSAPGGGGTDTQYF. In DNA, the CDR3 is TGTGCCAGCAGCGCCCCGGGGGGGGGCGGCACAGATACGCAGTATTTT.

The V call is TRBV16, the J call TRBJ1-6; D gene ambiguous. Trimming stripped 0 bases from V and 15 bases from J, with 12 bases between. Germline assignment: CDR1 KGHSY and CDR2 FQNENV. The CDR3 has 13 residues. The CDR3 here is CASSQSSQTGLHF. The CDR3 region has the DNA TGTGCCAGCAGCCAATCGTCGCAGACTGGCCTCCACTTT.

J is TRBJ1-2 and V is TRBV6-5; TRBD1 matches 7 bases. V was pared by 8 bases and J by 4 bases, with 7 bases of the junction left unmatched. Germline lookup yields CDR1 MNHEY and CDR2 SVGAGI. This CDR3 has 13 residues. The CDR3 sequence is CASRQGFIYGYTF. DNA of the CDR3: TGTGCCAGCCGACAGGGATTTATCTATGGCTACACCTTC.

The chain links TRBV2 to TRBJ2-1; possible D gene TRBD2, 6 bases. The CDR3 extends over 14 amino acids. The germline gives CDR1 SNHLY, CDR2 FYNNEI. Trimming left V 8 bases short and J 3 bases short, with 14 bases between. CDR3 amino acids: CASGRGTFYNEQFF. CDR3 DNA: TGTGCCAGCGGACGGGGGACCTTCTACAATGAGCAGTTCTTC.

The chain couples TRBV30 to TRBJ1-5; no clear D. CDR1 and CDR2 from the germline V gene are GTSNPN and SVGIG (reference sequence). This CDR3 comprises 12 residues. Trimming removed 1 base from V and 6 bases from J, with 7 bases in between. CDR3 sequence reads: CAWSGQGQPQHF. The CDR3 DNA reads as TGTGCCTGGAGTGGACAAGGTCAGCCCCAGCATTTT. Looking up the rest from reference TRBV30 and TRBJ1-5 gives the full variable domain: SQTIHQWPATLVQPVGSPLSLECTVEGTSNPNLYWYRQAAGRGLQLLFYSVGIGQISSEVPQNLSASRPQDRQFILSSKKLLLSDSGFYLCAWSGQGQPQHFGDGTRLSIL.

V and J are TRBV2 and TRBJ1-1, with 8 bases fitting TRBD1. In germline, CDR1 is SNHLY, CDR2 FYNNEI. The V segment lost 4 bases and the J segment 5 bases; nucleotides outside the gene matches: 9. This CDR3 spans 15 amino acids. The CDR3 region has the DNA TGTGCCAGCAGTGGGCAGGGGGCGGTGGGAACTGAAGCTTTCTTT. As protein: CASSGQGAVGTEAFF.

This chain joins TRBV30 and TRBJ1-3; possibly TRBD1 for D (5 bases). The CDR3 sequence is 16 residues long. V lost 3 bases to trimming and J lost 0 bases, with 15 bases between them. Germline V gives CDR1 GTSNPN, CDR2 SVGIG (reference sequence). The CDR3 coding sequence is TGTGCCTGGAGCGGGGGGGGTGCTCGCTCTGGAAACACCATATATTTT. Translated, it gives CAWSGGGARSGNTIYF.

The chain is built from TRBV7-8 and TRBJ1-3, with 9 bases matching TRBD1. J gave up 0 bases and V 1 base, and 7 bases lay outside the gene matches. Per germline, CDR1 SGHVS and CDR2 FQNEAQ. This CDR3 comprises 18 residues. The CDR3 bases are TGTGCCAGCAGCTTAGAGGGACAGGGCCCATTCTCTGGAAACACCATATATTTT. This sequence encodes CASSLEGQGPFSGNTIYF.

CDR3 DNA sequence: TGTGCCAGCAGCCCAGGAGGGGCCGTCTACAATGAGCAGTTCTTC. It codes for CASSPGGAVYNEQFF. V usage is TRBV7-2 and J usage is TRBJ2-1; a possible D gene is TRBD2 (6 bases). Trimming shortened V by 5 bases and J by 3 bases, and 14 bases separated the two germline ends. There are 15 residues in the CDR3. The germline V gene encodes CDR1 SGHTA and CDR2 FQGNSA.

The V call is TRBV11-3, the J call TRBJ2-7; D possibly corresponds to TRBD1 (6 bases). Per the germline V gene, CDR1 is SGHNT and CDR2 is YENEEA. The V end lost 5 bases, the J end lost 5 bases, and 16 bases lay between the germline ends. The CDR3 spans 14 residues. CDR3 sequence: CASSQPLGGHEQYV. CDR3 in DNA: TGTGCCAGCAGCCAACCGCTAGGGGGTCACGAGCAGTACGTC.

CDR3 region: CASSLNREGDTEAFF. CDR3 in DNA: TGTGCCAGCAGTCTCAACAGGGAGGGGGACACTGAAGCTTTCTTT. The V call is TRBV28, the J call TRBJ1-1; the D gene is possibly TRBD1 (6 bases). Looked up from germline, CDR1 is MDHEN and CDR2 is SYDVKM. The V end lost 5 bases, the J end lost 3 bases, and 16 bases lay between the germline ends. The CDR3 is made up of 15 amino acids.

The chain links TRBV20-1 to TRBJ2-3, with D maybe TRBD2 (5 bases). The V and J ends lost 5 bases and 3 bases respectively, with 6 bases between them. Germline CDR1 reads DFQATT; CDR2 reads SNEGSKA (reference sequence). The CDR3 has 11 residues. This CDR3 reads CSALATDTQYF. The CDR3 region has the DNA TGCAGTGCTTTAGCGACAGATACGCAGTATTTT.

This clone has more than one count but fewer than ten. This sequence joins TRBV9 and TRBJ2-7; 7 positions agree with TRBD2. In germline, CDR1 is SGDLS, CDR2 YYNGEE. The V segment lost 0 bases and the J segment 6 bases; nucleotides outside the gene matches: 3. This CDR3 is 13 amino acids long. Here the CDR3 DNA reads TGTGCCAGCAGCGTAGATCCGGGAGGCGAGCAGTACGTC. It codes for CASSVDPGGEQYV.

The chain has TRBV30 and TRBJ1-4, with D perhaps TRBD1 (5 bases). The CDR3 extends over 16 amino acids. Deletions cut 1 base from V and 3 bases from J, with 15 bases between. Germline V CDR1 and CDR2: GTSNPN, SVGIG (reference sequence). The CDR3 DNA follows: TGTGCCTGGAGTGAGAGTCTGACAGTAGCTAATGAAAAACTGTTTTTT. As protein: CAWSESLTVANEKLFF.

The V gene is TRBV24-1, the J gene TRBJ2-3, with 7 bases lining up with TRBD1. Germline V gene sequence: CDR1 KGHDR, CDR2 SFDVKD. J was trimmed by 1 base and V by 3 bases; bases with no gene match: 9. There are 17 residues in the CDR3. This CDR3 is CATSDPRTGQRTDTQYF. The CDR3 DNA follows: TGTGCCACCAGTGATCCACGGACGGGACAGCGCACAGATACGCAGTATTTT.

The chain joins TRBV27 to TRBJ1-1; D possibly corresponds to TRBD1 (5 bases). The length of the CDR3 is 15 residues. Trimming shortened V by 5 bases and J by 0 bases, and 13 bases separated the two germline ends. Germline V gene data show CDR1 as MNHEY and CDR2 as SMNVEV (reference sequence). This CDR3 is CASSPSTAMNTEAFF. The CDR3 DNA reads TGTGCCAGCAGTCCGTCGACAGCCATGAACACTGAAGCTTTCTTT.

The chain uses TRBV12-3 or TRBV12-4 and TRBJ1-1; tentative D call: TRBD1 (5 bases). V was clipped by 5 bases and J by 5 bases, with 12 bases between them. The CDR3 contains 13 residues. CDR3 sequence reads: CASSPSRGTEAFF. In DNA, the CDR3 is TGTGCCAGCAGTCCTTCAAGGGGTACTGAAGCTTTCTTT.

The rearrangement links TRBV6-5 to TRBJ2-5; D perhaps matches TRBD2 (6 bases). Germline V gives CDR1 MNHEY, CDR2 SVGAGI. Trimming took 10 bases from V and 6 from J, leaving 15 bases between them. The length of the CDR3 is 12 residues. The DNA for the CDR3 is TGTGCCACCGCCGGGAGCGGCCAGACCCAGTACTTC. Amino acid sequence: CATAGSGQTQYF.

V is TRBV5-6 and J is TRBJ1-4; 8 positions match TRBD1. Germline lookup yields CDR1 SGHDT and CDR2 YYEEEE. The junction had 11 bases not matched to a gene; V was cut back by 4 bases and J by 3 bases. The CDR3 consists of 17 residues. CDR3 sequence (DNA): TGTGCCAGCAGCACGGACAGGGAGGGATTGGCTAATGAAAAACTGTTTTTT. Amino acids: CASSTDREGLANEKLFF. The full variable domain, with the rest looked up from reference TRBV5-6 and TRBJ1-4, is DAGVTQSPTHLIKTRGQQVTLRCSPKSGHDTVSWYQQALGQGPQFIFQYYEEEERQRGNFPDRFSGHQFPNYSSELNVNALLLGDSALYLCASSTDREGLANEKLFFGSGTQLSVL.

The table lists this clone with a count of one. The DNA for the CDR3 is TGTGCCAGCTCACCGACAGGGACTTCCTACGAGCAGTACGTC. Translating gives CASSPTGTSYEQYV. The chain carries TRBV18 and TRBJ2-7, with D possibly matching TRBD1 (7 bases). Germline V gene data show CDR1 as KGHSH and CDR2 as LQKENI. The CDR3 is 14 residues long. V lost 3 bases and J 1 base, leaving 10 bases between the germline ends.

The chain combines TRBV5-4 with TRBJ2-3, with D perhaps matching TRBD1 (6 bases). Trimming took off 6 bases at V and 1 base at J, with 15 bases between the two ends. There are 15 residues in the CDR3. Germline CDR1 is SGHNT and CDR2 is YYREEE (reference sequence). CDR3 loop: CASTQGTSGTDTQYF. Written as DNA, the CDR3 is TGTGCCAGCACCCAGGGGACGTCTGGCACAGATACGCAGTATTTT.

The J gene is TRBJ1-6, the V gene TRBV6-5; no clear D gene. This CDR3 is 15 amino acids long. Germline CDR1 reads MNHEY; CDR2 reads SVGAGI. V was clipped by 2 bases and J by 6 bases, with 11 bases between them. In DNA form, the CDR3 reads TGTGCCAGCAGTTACGACTGGCTGGTTAATTCACCCCTCCACTTT. It encodes CASSYDWLVNSPLHF.

The chain links TRBV3-1 (or the pseudogene TRBV3-2) to TRBJ2-1, with a tentative D call TRBD2 (6 bases). This CDR3 region has 15 residues. Germline V lookup: CDR1 LGHDT, CDR2 YNNKEL (reference sequence). Trimming shortened V by 2 bases and J by 5 bases, and 13 bases separated the two germline ends. The CDR3 loop is CASSQSGWPNNEQFF. The CDR3 bases are TGTGCCAGCAGCCAAAGCGGGTGGCCGAACAATGAGCAGTTCTTC.

The table lists this clone with a few counts. The CDR3, as DNA: TGTGCCAGTAGTATAGATGGGGGGGCCACTGAAGCTTTCTTT. Protein product: CASSIDGGATEAFF. This rearrangement joins TRBV19 to TRBJ1-1; D might be TRBD1 (6 bases). V lost 0 bases to trimming and J lost 4 bases, with 9 bases between them. The length of the CDR3 is 14 residues. CDR1 is LNHDA and CDR2 is SQIVND in the germline V gene (reference sequence).

This clone has only one observation. This chain connects TRBV24-1 to TRBJ1-1; D call uncertain. Between the trimmed V and J ends, which lost 7 bases and 3 bases, there was a span of 14 bases. CDR1 KGHDR and CDR2 SFDVKD come from the germline V gene. CDR3 size: 14 residues. CDR3 sequence (DNA): TGTGCCACCAGCTCGTCCCGGGGTTACACTGAAGCTTTCTTT. Translated: CATSSSRGYTEAFF.